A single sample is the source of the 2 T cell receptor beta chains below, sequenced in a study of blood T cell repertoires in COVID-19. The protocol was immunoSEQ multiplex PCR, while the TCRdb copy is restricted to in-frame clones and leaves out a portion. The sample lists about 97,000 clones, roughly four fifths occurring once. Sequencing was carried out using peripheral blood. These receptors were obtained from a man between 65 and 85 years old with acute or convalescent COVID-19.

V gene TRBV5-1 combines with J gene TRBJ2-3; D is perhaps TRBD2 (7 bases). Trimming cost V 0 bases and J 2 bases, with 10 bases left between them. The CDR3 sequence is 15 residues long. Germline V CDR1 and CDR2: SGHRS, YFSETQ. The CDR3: CASSLAGGVTDTQYF. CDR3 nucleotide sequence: TGCGCCAGCAGCTTGGCGGGGGGCGTCACAGATACGCAGTATTTT.

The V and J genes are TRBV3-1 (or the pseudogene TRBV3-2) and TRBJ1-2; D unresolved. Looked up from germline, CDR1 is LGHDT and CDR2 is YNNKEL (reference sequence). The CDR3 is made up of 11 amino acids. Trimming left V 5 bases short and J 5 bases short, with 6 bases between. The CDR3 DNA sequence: TGTGCCAGCAGCGGCCGATATGGCTACACCTTC. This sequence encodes CASSGRYGYTF.